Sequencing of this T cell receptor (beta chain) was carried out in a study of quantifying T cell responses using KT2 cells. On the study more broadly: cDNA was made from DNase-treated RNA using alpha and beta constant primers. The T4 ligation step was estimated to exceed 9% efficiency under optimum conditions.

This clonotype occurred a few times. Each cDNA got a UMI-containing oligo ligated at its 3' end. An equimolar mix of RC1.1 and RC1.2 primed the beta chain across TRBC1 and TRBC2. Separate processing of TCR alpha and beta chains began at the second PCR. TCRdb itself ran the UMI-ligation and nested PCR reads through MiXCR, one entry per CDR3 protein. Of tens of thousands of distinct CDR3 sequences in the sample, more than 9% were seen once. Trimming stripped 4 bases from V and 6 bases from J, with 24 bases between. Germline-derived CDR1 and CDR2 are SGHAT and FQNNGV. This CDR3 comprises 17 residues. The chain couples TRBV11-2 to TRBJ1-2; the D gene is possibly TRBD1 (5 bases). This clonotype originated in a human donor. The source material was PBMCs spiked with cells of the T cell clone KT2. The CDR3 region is CASSSSSGHPRRDGYTF. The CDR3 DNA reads TGTGCCAGCAGCTCCTCGTCGGGGCATCCTCGTCGCGATGGCTACACCTTC.